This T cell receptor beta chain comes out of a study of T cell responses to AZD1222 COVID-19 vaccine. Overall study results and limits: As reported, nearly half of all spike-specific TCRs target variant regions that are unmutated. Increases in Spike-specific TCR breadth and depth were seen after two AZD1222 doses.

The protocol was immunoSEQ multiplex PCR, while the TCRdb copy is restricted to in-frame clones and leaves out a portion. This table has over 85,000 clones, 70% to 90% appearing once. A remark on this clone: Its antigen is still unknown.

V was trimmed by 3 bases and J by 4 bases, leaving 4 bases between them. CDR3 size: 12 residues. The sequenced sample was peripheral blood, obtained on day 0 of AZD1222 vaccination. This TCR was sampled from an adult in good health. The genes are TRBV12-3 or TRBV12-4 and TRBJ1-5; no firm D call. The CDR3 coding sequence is TGTGCCAGCAGTTTCTATAATCAGCCCCAGCATTTT. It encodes CASSFYNQPQHF.